This T cell receptor (beta chain) emerged from a study of CD8+ T cells in alopecia areata. The overall study: Once tofacitinib had been taken for 6 to 18 months, 6 months off drug followed.

Once RNA had been extracted, it was reverse transcribed into cDNA to act as the sequencing template. Measured with immunoSEQ multiplex PCR; TCRdb has only the in-frame clones, and not every one. This sample has 90,000 to 120,000 clones; 65% to 85% occur once, and the top ten carry about 24%. The treatment: oral pan-JAK inhibitor, 5-10 mg twice daily. The receptor's source is a human donor with alopecia areata. The sample was CD8+ T cells sorted from blood, taken at week 24, from a patient treated with tofacitinib.

DNA of the CDR3: TGCAGCGTTGAGGGGACTAGCGTTTCCTACAATGAGCAGTTCTTC. Translated, it gives CSVEGTSVSYNEQFF. The chain recombines TRBV29-1 with TRBJ2-1; 10 bases map to TRBD2. The CDR3 spans 15 residues. With V trimmed by 3 bases and J by 1 base, 3 bases remained unmatched. CDR1 is SQVTM, CDR2 ANQGSEA, per germline.